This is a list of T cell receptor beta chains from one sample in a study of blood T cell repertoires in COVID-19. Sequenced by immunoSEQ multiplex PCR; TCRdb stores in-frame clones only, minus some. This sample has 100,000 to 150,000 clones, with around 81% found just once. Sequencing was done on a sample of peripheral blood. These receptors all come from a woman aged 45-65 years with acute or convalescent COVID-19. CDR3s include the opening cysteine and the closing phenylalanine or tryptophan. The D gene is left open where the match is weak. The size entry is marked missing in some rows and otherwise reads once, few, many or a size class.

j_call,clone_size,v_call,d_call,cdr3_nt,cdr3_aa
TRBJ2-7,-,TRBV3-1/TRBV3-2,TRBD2,TGTGCCAGCAGCCAAGATTCGGGTTTTAGCGGGAGCTACGAGCAGTACTTC,CASSQDSGFSGSYEQYF
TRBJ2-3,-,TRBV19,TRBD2,TGTGCCAGTAGTTTTAGCGGGACCAGCACAGATACGCAGTATTTT,CASSFSGTSTDTQYF
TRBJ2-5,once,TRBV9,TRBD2,TGTGCCAGCAGTAATAGCGGGAGGGTCTATGAGACCCAGTACTTC,CASSNSGRVYETQYF
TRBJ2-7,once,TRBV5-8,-,TGTGCCAGCAGCTTGGATTCTGCGGGGCAGTACTTC,CASSLDSAGQYF
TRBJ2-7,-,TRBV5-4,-,TGTGCCTCCTTCCGGGGGTCCTACGAGCAGTACTTC,CASFRGSYEQYF
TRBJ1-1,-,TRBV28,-,TGTGCCAGCAGTTTTCTGGGGGGAAACACTGAAGCTTTCTTT,CASSFLGGNTEAFF
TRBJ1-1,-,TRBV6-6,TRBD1,TGTGCCAGCAGCTACAAAGTACAGGGGGGTATGACTGAAGCTTTCTTT,CASSYKVQGGMTEAFF
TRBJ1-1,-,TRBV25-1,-,TGTGCCAGCATCTTCGGGAACACTGAAGCTTTCTTT,CASIFGNTEAFF
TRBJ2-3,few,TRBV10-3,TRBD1,TGTGCCATCAGTGAATCGCAGGGGGTAGATAGCCCAGATACGCAGTATTTT,CAISESQGVDSPDTQYF
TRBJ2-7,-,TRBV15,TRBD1,TGTGCCACCAGCAGAGGACCGGGACAGGGATACGAGCAGTACTTC,CATSRGPGQGYEQYF
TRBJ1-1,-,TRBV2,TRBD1,TGTGCCAGCAGCGGGACCTTCACAGGGGGCACTGAAGCTTTCTTT,CASSGTFTGGTEAFF
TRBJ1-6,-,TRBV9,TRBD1,TGTGCCAGCAGCTCGAACCCGGGACAGGGGGCAGGACCCCTCCACTTT,CASSSNPGQGAGPLHF
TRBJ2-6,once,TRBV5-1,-,TGCGCCAGCAGCTTGGTAAACTCTGGGGCCAACGTCCTGACTTTC,CASSLVNSGANVLTF
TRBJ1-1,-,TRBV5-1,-,TGCGCCAGCAGCAGGGACTTAAAAAACACTGAAGCTTTCTTT,CASSRDLKNTEAFF
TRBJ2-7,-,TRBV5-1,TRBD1,TGCGCCAGCAGCTTGGCCGGACAGGGATTACACGAGCAGTACTTC,CASSLAGQGLHEQYF
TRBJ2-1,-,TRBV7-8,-,TGTGCCAGCAGCCCCCCCGGTGAGCAGTTCTTC,CASSPPGEQFF
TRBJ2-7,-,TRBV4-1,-,TGCGCCAGCAGCCAGGGAGGTCTTTCCTACGAGCAGTACTTC,CASSQGGLSYEQYF
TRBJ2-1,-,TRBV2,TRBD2,TGTGCCAGCAGTGTGACTAGCGGGGGGTACAATGAGCAGTTCTTC,CASSVTSGGYNEQFF
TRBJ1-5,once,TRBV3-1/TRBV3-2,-,TGTGCCAGCAGCCAAGGAGGGATGGGCAATCAGCCCCAGCATTTT,CASSQGGMGNQPQHF
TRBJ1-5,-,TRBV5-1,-,TGCGCCAGCAGCTTGGGGGCAGGGAACAATCAGCCCCAGCATTTT,CASSLGAGNNQPQHF
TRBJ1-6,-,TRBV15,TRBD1,TGTGCCACCAGCGGTTGGGACAGAAATTCACCCCTCCACTTT,CATSGWDRNSPLHF
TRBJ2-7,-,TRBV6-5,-,TGTGCCAGCCGTAGAGATCCCTCCCCTCCCTACGAGCAGTACTTC,CASRRDPSPPYEQYF
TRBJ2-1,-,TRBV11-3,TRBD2,TGTGCCAGCAGCTTATCGACGACTAGCGGGGGCTACAATGAGCAGTTCTTC,CASSLSTTSGGYNEQFF
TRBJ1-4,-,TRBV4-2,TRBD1,TGTGCCAGCAGCCTTTCCGGGACAGTTAATGAAAAACTGTTTTTT,CASSLSGTVNEKLFF
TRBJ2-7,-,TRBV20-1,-,TGCAGTGCTGCCGGTGAAAACTGGCAGTACTTC,CSAAGENWQYF
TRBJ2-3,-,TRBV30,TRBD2,TGTGCCTGGACTACAACTAGCGGGGGTTCAGTATATACGCAGTATTTT,CAWTTTSGGSVYTQYF
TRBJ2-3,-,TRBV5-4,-,TGTGCCAGCAGCCGACTCGGAGGGAACGCAGATACGCAGTATTTT,CASSRLGGNADTQYF
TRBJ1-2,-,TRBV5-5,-,TGTGCCAGCATACTAGACCTAGCTAACTATGGCTACACCTTC,CASILDLANYGYTF
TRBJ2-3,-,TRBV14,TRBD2,TGTGCCAGCAGCCAAGAGATGGGACTAGCGGGGATTGATACGCAGTATTTT,CASSQEMGLAGIDTQYF
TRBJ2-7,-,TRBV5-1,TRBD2,TGCGCCAGCAGCCCCACCCAGCGGGGCCCTTCCAAGCAGTACTTC,CASSPTQRGPSKQYF
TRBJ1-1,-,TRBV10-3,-,TGTGCCATCAGTGAAGGAGGGATAACTGAAGCTTTCTTT,CAISEGGITEAFF
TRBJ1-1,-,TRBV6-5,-,TGTGCCAGCAGTTACTCGGGGGCTGTGAACACTGAAGCTTTCTTT,CASSYSGAVNTEAFF
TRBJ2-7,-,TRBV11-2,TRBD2,TGTGCCAGCAGCTACGGGACTAGCGGGACCTACGAGCAGTACTTC,CASSYGTSGTYEQYF
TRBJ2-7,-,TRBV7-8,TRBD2,TGTGCCAGCAGCCTTCGCCCGGGACTAGCGGGATTCGAGCAGTACTTC,CASSLRPGLAGFEQYF
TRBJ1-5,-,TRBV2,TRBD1,TGTGCCAGCAGTGGGGACAGAAACATTCAGCCCCAGCATTTT,CASSGDRNIQPQHF
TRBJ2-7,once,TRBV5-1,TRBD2,TGCGCCAGCAGCTTGACCGCGGGGGGTTACGAGCAGTACTTC,CASSLTAGGYEQYF
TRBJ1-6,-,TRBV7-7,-,TGTGCTAGCAGCCCCGGGGGGGAAGGGGATTCACCCCTCCACTTT,CASSPGGEGDSPLHF
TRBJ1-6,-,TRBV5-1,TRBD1,TGCGCCAGCAGCGCGACAGGGCCAGTCTATAATTCACCCCTCCACTTT,CASSATGPVYNSPLHF
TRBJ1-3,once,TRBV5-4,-,TGTGCCAGCAGCTTGGCCGGGGGAGGAACTGGAAACACCATATATTTT,CASSLAGGGTGNTIYF
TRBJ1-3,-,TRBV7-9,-,TGTGCCAGCACCCTAGGAAACACCATATATTTT,CASTLGNTIYF
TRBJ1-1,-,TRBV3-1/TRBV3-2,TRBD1,TGTGCCAGCAGCCTTCGGGACAGTATGAACACTGAAGCTTTCTTT,CASSLRDSMNTEAFF
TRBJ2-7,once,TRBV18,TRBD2,TGTGCCAGCTCACCGGGACTAGCGGGGGTCTCCTACGAGCAGTACTTC,CASSPGLAGVSYEQYF
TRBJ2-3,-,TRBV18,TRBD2,TGTGCCAGCTCACCCCCCTCTAGCGGGAGCGGAGATACGCAGTATTTT,CASSPPSSGSGDTQYF
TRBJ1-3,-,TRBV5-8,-,TGTGCCAGCAGCTTCAGAAGGAAAACTAGTGTCCACTCTGGAAACACCATATATTTT,CASSFRRKTSVHSGNTIYF
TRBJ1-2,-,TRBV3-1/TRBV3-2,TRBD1,TGTGCCAGCAGCCGGGCCGACAGGGCTTATGGCTACACCTTC,CASSRADRAYGYTF
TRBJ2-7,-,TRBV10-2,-,TGCGCCAGCACGGGGGGCAGGTACGAGCAGTACTTC,CASTGGRYEQYF
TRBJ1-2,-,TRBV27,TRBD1,TGTGCCAGCAGTCAACAGGGGGCGGGTGGCTACACCTTC,CASSQQGAGGYTF
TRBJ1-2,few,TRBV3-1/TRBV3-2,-,TGTGCCAGCAGCCAAGCGGACAGAATCTATGGCTACACCTTC,CASSQADRIYGYTF
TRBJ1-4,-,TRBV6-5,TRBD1,TGTGCCAGCAGTTCCAGGACAGGGACCCTATCTGTACTGTTTTTT,CASSSRTGTLSVLFF
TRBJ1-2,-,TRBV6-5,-,TGTGCCAGCAGTTCCTACCCGGGCAGGGATAACTATGGCTACACCTTC,CASSSYPGRDNYGYTF
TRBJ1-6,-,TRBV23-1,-,TGCGCCAGCAGTCAACCCGAATTACAGGGCGCCCATAATTCACCCCTCCACTTT,CASSQPELQGAHNSPLHF
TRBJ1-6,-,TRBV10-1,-,TGCGCCAGCAGTGAGCAACGAGCAAATTCACCCCTCCACTTT,CASSEQRANSPLHF
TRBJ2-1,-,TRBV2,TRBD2,TGTGCCAGCAGTGAAATCGGCCTAGCGGGGCGCAATGAGCAGTTCTTC,CASSEIGLAGRNEQFF
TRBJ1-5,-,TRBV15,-,TGTGCCACCAGCAGAGGGAAGGGGTTTAGCAATCAGCCCCAGCATTTT,CATSRGKGFSNQPQHF